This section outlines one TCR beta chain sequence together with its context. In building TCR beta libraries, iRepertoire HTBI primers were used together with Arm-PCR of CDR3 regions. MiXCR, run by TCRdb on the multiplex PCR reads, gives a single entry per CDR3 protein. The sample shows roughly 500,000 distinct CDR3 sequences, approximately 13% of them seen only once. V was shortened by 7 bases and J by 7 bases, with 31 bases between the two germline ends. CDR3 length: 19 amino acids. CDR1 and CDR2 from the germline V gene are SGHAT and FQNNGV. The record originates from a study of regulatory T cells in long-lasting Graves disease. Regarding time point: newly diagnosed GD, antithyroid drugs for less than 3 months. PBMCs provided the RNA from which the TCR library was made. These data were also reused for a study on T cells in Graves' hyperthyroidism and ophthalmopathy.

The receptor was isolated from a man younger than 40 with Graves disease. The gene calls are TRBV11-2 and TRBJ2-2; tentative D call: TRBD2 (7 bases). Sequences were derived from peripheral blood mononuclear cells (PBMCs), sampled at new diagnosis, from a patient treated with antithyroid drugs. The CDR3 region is CASIPLATLIGGAGGELFF. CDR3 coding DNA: TGTGCCAGCATCCCTCTTGCCACGCTGATTGGGGGGGCCGGCGGGGAGCTGTTTTTT.